This entry lists 32 T cell receptor beta chains sequenced from one sample in a study of cytotoxic CD8 clonotypes in ibrutinib-treated CLL. Generated by immunoSEQ multiplex PCR, the TCRdb table keeps only in-frame clones and is missing some. The data hold about 35,000 clones, with roughly two thirds observed a single time. The material was PBMCs, obtained at disease progression, from a patient treated with ibrutinib. The receptors originated from a human donor with chronic lymphocytic leukemia.

This clone was detected a few times. The chain has TRBV19 and TRBJ1-1; TRBD1 might be the D (5 bases). Germline V gene data show CDR1 as LNHDA and CDR2 as SQIVND (reference sequence). V lost 9 bases and J lost 6, with 14 bases in between. This CDR3 comprises 12 residues. Written as DNA, the CDR3 is TGTGCCAGCGGGGGACTTTACGCTGAAGCTTTCTTT. Protein product: CASGGLYAEAFF.

This chain joins TRBV27 and TRBJ1-6; the D is unclear. With 6 bases removed from V and 0 bases from J, the gap between germline ends came to 12 bases. CDR3 length: 16 amino acids. Germline lookup yields CDR1 MNHEY and CDR2 SMNVEV (reference sequence). Written as DNA, the CDR3 is TGTGCCAGCAGCCCTGTCGCGAGCTCCTATAATTCACCCCTCCACTTT. Translation: CASSPVASSYNSPLHF.

In its sample, this clone was seen once. This rearrangement joins TRBV5-7 to TRBJ2-3, with TRBD2 matching over 9 bases. TRBV5-7 falls under the ORF class, with uncertain function. This CDR3 comprises 15 residues. V shed 4 bases and J 8 bases; nucleotides not matched to a gene: 11. The CDR3 protein is CASSRRLAGCGTQYF. The CDR3 DNA reads TGTGCCAGCAGCCGGAGGCTAGCGGGGTGTGGTACGCAGTATTTT.

The V gene is TRBV5-6, the J gene TRBJ1-1, with 12 bases lining up with TRBD1. The J segment lost 2 bases and the V segment lost 4 bases, leaving 6 bases of the junction unmatched. Germline V lookup: CDR1 SGHDT, CDR2 YYEEEE. The CDR3 is 16 amino acids. CDR3 DNA: TGTGCCAGCAGCCAAGGGACAGGGGGCCTTAACACTGAAGCTTTCTTT. This codes for CASSQGTGGLNTEAFF. The full variable domain, completed using reference TRBV5-6 and TRBJ1-1, is DAGVTQSPTHLIKTRGQQVTLRCSPKSGHDTVSWYQQALGQGPQFIFQYYEEEERQRGNFPDRFSGHQFPNYSSELNVNALLLGDSALYLCASSQGTGGLNTEAFFGQGTRLTVV.

The chain carries TRBV6-1 and TRBJ2-5; 9 nucleotides match TRBD1. J was trimmed by 7 bases and V by 0 bases; bases with no gene match: 6. This CDR3 is built from 15 residues. Per the germline V gene, CDR1 is MNHNS and CDR2 is SASEGT. CDR3: CASSEAHRGLWTQYF. CDR3 bases: TGTGCCAGCAGTGAAGCACACAGGGGGCTCTGGACCCAGTACTTC.

The chain employs TRBV6-5 and TRBJ2-7, with D possibly being TRBD1 (5 bases). The V and J ends lost 2 bases and 4 bases respectively, with 15 bases between them. Looked up from germline, CDR1 is MNHEY and CDR2 is SVGAGI. The CDR3 extends over 15 amino acids. For the CDR3, the DNA is TGTGCCAGCAGTTACGCCCAGGGTACAATGTACGAGCAGTACTTC. Translated: CASSYAQGTMYEQYF.

The chain links TRBV6-5 to TRBJ2-3, with TRBD1 identical over 8 bases. The germline V gene encodes CDR1 MNHEY and CDR2 SVGAGI. The CDR3 extends over 14 amino acids. Trimming took 2 bases from V and 5 from J; bases not matched to a gene: 3. The CDR3 sequence: CASSYRTGIDTQYF. CDR3 coding DNA: TGTGCCAGCAGTTACCGGACAGGGATAGATACGCAGTATTTT.

This chain links TRBV7-8 with TRBJ1-5, with TRBD1 as a possible D gene (5 bases). V was shortened by 3 bases and J by 3 bases, with 15 bases between the two germline ends. The CDR3 consists of 16 residues. Germline CDR1 is SGHVS and CDR2 is FQNEAQ. The CDR3 DNA reads as TGTGCCAGCAGCTTGGGGCCCCAGGAGTTCAATCAGCCCCAGCATTTT. This sequence encodes CASSLGPQEFNQPQHF.

This clone was recorded many times. The chain has TRBV7-9 and TRBJ1-1; 9 bases align to TRBD1. Germline V gives CDR1 SEHNR, CDR2 FQNEAQ (reference sequence). Trimming at V came to 7 bases and at J to 5 bases, leaving 11 bases not matched to a gene. CDR3 length: 15 amino acids. The CDR3 region has the DNA TGTGCCAGCACCTCAAAGGGGACAGGGCAAACTGAAGCTTTCTTT. Amino acids: CASTSKGTGQTEAFF.

This clone was counted a few times. The chain recombines TRBV5-1 with TRBJ1-1; D unclear. This CDR3 comprises 13 residues. The V end was cut by 2 bases, the J end by 1 base, with 6 bases between. Germline-derived CDR1 and CDR2 are SGHRS and YFSETQ. The CDR3: CASSFRQNTEAFF. The CDR3 DNA sequence: TGCGCCAGCAGCTTTCGACAGAACACTGAAGCTTTCTTT.

V and J are TRBV4-2 and TRBJ1-6; no definite D call. V lost 5 bases and J 7 bases, leaving 15 bases between the germline ends. Germline loops: CDR1 LGHNA, CDR2 YNFKEQ. There are 15 residues in the CDR3. CDR3: CASSLAGRGNSPLHF. The DNA of the CDR3 is TGTGCCAGCAGCTTGGCCGGCAGAGGAAATTCACCCCTCCACTTT.

This clone was counted only a few times. The chain recombines TRBV9 with TRBJ1-5, with D possibly matching TRBD1 (5 bases). The CDR3 length is 18 residues. V lost 6 bases and J lost 0, with 22 bases in between. Germline V gene sequence: CDR1 SGDLS, CDR2 YYNGEE. Here the CDR3 DNA reads TGTGCCAGCATCCCCGGCCCCATTATAGGGGCTAGCAATCAGCCCCAGCATTTT. Amino acid sequence: CASIPGPIIGASNQPQHF.

This clone has a handful of counts. V gene TRBV29-1 combines with J gene TRBJ2-7; either TRBD1 or TRBD2 may fit D (5 bases each). The CDR3 runs 12 residues. V was pared by 6 bases and J by 4 bases, with 13 bases between. The germline V gene encodes CDR1 SQVTM and CDR2 ANQGSEA. CDR3 loop: CSVPGLGYEQYF. The CDR3 region has the DNA TGCAGCGTGCCGGGGCTAGGGTACGAGCAGTACTTC.

The V call is TRBV6-5, the J call TRBJ1-3; possibly TRBD1 for D (5 bases). Looked up from germline, CDR1 is MNHEY and CDR2 is SVGAGI. The CDR3 totals 16 residues. Trimming stripped 0 bases from V and 4 bases from J, with 13 bases between. CDR3 DNA sequence: TGTGCCAGCAGTTACTCGGTCGGCAGGGCCGGAAACACCATATATTTT. Protein: CASSYSVGRAGNTIYF.

This sequence joins TRBV4-1 and TRBJ2-2, with a possible D match to TRBD1 (6 bases). The CDR3 spans 18 residues. The V end was cut by 1 base, the J end by 2 bases, with 17 bases between. CDR1 is MGHRA, CDR2 YSYEKL, per germline. DNA for the CDR3: TGCGCCAGCAGCCAAGTGCCCCCCGGGACAAGAAACACCGGGGAGCTGTTTTTT. Its translation is CASSQVPPGTRNTGELFF.

This clone was counted at least ten times. The chain recombines TRBV19 with TRBJ1-1, with TRBD1 matching 7 bases. V was clipped by 7 bases and J by 7 bases; unmatched bases: 18. The length of the CDR3 is 16 residues. Germline CDR1 and CDR2: LNHDA and SQIVND (reference sequence). CDR3 in DNA: TGTGCCAGTACCATGCCACAGGGGTCGGGTGCCAATGAAGCTTTCTTT. Translation gives CASTMPQGSGANEAFF.

This clone has a handful of counts. The V and J genes are TRBV11-2 and TRBJ2-5; 9 bases are shared with TRBD2. This CDR3 spans 15 amino acids. Germline CDR1 reads SGHAT; CDR2 reads FQNNGV. Trimming cost V 1 base and J 7 bases; bases outside gene matches: 7. As DNA, the CDR3 is TGTGCCAGCAGCTTAGGGGCTAGCGGGGTAGGGACCCAGTACTTC. It codes for CASSLGASGVGTQYF.

The V gene is TRBV6-5, the J gene TRBJ1-2, with no clear D. CDR3 length: 10 residues. Germline lookup yields CDR1 MNHEY and CDR2 SVGAGI. V shed 8 bases and J shed 14 bases, with 15 bases lying between them. The CDR3 is CASGRAAGTF. The CDR3, as DNA: TGTGCCAGCGGTAGGGCCGCGGGGACCTTC.

The chain joins TRBV19 to TRBJ1-2, with TRBD1 as a possible D gene (6 bases). Germline V lookup: CDR1 LNHDA, CDR2 SQIVND (reference sequence). This CDR3 has 14 residues. V was cut by 7 bases and J by 0 bases, with 12 bases left in between. This CDR3 is CASNPTGPNYGYTF. CDR3 DNA sequence: TGTGCCAGTAACCCCACAGGGCCTAACTATGGCTACACCTTC.

The V and J genes are TRBV29-1 and TRBJ2-1; 8 bases line up with TRBD1. V gave up 6 bases and J gave up 8 bases; unmatched junction bases: 15. This CDR3 has 15 amino acids. Germline V gene lookup returns CDR1 SQVTM and CDR2 ANQGSEA. The CDR3 bases are TGCAGCGTACTCGGGGGTCACAGGGGGTTCGATGAGCAGTTCTTC. As protein: CSVLGGHRGFDEQFF.

The chain is built from TRBV7-8 and TRBJ1-2; weak D call: TRBD1 (5 bases). The CDR3 length is 13 residues. Germline assignment: CDR1 SGHVS and CDR2 FQNEAQ. V gave up 5 bases and J gave up 2 bases, with 9 bases separating them. This CDR3 reads CASSERDNYGYTF. The CDR3 DNA reads as TGTGCCAGCAGCGAGCGGGACAACTATGGCTACACCTTC.

The chain joins TRBV2 to TRBJ1-6, with TRBD1 matching over 7 bases. With 2 bases clipped from V and 0 bases from J, the junction kept 4 bases outside the gene matches. The CDR3 runs to 17 residues. Looked up from germline, CDR1 is SNHLY and CDR2 is FYNNEI. CDR3 protein: CASSETQGVSYNSPLHF. DNA for the CDR3: TGTGCCAGCAGTGAAACCCAGGGGGTCTCCTATAATTCACCCCTCCACTTT.

This clone has only one observation. This chain connects TRBV4-2 to TRBJ2-2; 7 bases match TRBD1. The CDR3 is 16 amino acids. Germline assignment: CDR1 LGHNA and CDR2 YNFKEQ. V shed 1 base and J 1 base; nucleotides not matched to a gene: 3. The CDR3 spells CASSQVRTGNTGELFF. For the CDR3, the DNA is TGTGCCAGCAGCCAAGTCCGGACAGGGAACACCGGGGAGCTGTTTTTT.

The V call is TRBV5-1, the J call TRBJ1-4; D uncertain. CDR1 is SGHRS, CDR2 YFSETQ, per germline. V shed 0 bases and J shed 4 bases, with 10 bases lying between them. The CDR3 covers 15 residues. Here the CDR3 reads CASSLDGALNEKLFF. The CDR3 DNA follows: TGCGCCAGCAGCTTGGACGGCGCGCTTAATGAAAAACTGTTTTTT.

This clone was detected once. The chain couples TRBV27 to TRBJ2-5, with a weak D call TRBD1 (6 bases). Trimming took 2 bases from V and 1 from J, leaving 14 bases between them. The germline V gene encodes CDR1 MNHEY and CDR2 SMNVEV (reference sequence). CDR3 length: 16 amino acids. The CDR3 nucleotides read TGTGCCAGCAGTTTAGGGACAAATCCCTCCCAAGAGACCCAGTACTTC. It encodes CASSLGTNPSQETQYF.

The chain employs TRBV11-2 and TRBJ2-5; D uncertain. V dropped 3 bases and J dropped 2 bases, with 13 bases sitting between them. The CDR3 runs 15 residues. Germline CDR1 SGHAT, CDR2 FQNNGV. DNA of the CDR3: TGTGCCAGCAGCTTTTTGGGCGCGCTACAAGAGACCCAGTACTTC. The encoded protein is CASSFLGALQETQYF.

The gene calls are TRBV2 and TRBJ1-6, with TRBD1 matching 12 bases. The CDR3 is 15 amino acids. Trimming cost V 8 bases and J 7 bases; bases outside gene matches: 6. The V gene's germline CDR1 is SNHLY and CDR2 FYNNEI. The CDR3, as DNA: TGTGCCAGCGCTGGGACAGGGGGCGCGAATTCACCCCTCCACTTT. Translating it yields CASAGTGGANSPLHF.

This chain links TRBV4-2 with TRBJ1-1; possible D gene TRBD1, 5 bases. This CDR3 is 14 amino acids long. CDR1 is LGHNA and CDR2 is YNFKEQ in the germline V gene. V was clipped by 0 bases and J by 7 bases, with 12 bases between them. The CDR3 spells CASSQERGASEAFF. In DNA, the CDR3 is TGTGCCAGCAGCCAAGAGAGAGGGGCGAGTGAAGCTTTCTTT.

This chain uses TRBV5-5 with TRBJ1-2; no clear D. This CDR3 comprises 13 residues. V gave up 4 bases and J gave up 1 base, with 8 bases separating them. From germline, CDR1 is SGHKS and CDR2 YYEKEE (reference sequence). CDR3 bases: TGTGCCAGCAGCCTCATCGGTAACTATGGCTACACCTTC. The encoded protein is CASSLIGNYGYTF.

The sample holds one count of this clone. This chain joins TRBV5-1 and TRBJ2-1, with a tentative D call TRBD2 (5 bases). This CDR3 has 15 amino acids. CDR1 SGHRS and CDR2 YFSETQ come from the germline V gene. V was shortened by 4 bases and J by 6 bases, with 17 bases between the two germline ends. CDR3 protein: CASSGLSGGRNEQFF. CDR3 coding DNA: TGCGCCAGCAGCGGACTGTCAGGCGGCCGCAATGAGCAGTTCTTC.

This clone was observed a handful of times. The rearrangement joins TRBV19 to TRBJ2-2, with a possible D match to TRBD1 (5 bases). Deletions cut 3 bases from V and 2 bases from J, with 7 bases between. The CDR3 has 14 amino acids. Germline-derived CDR1 and CDR2 are LNHDA and SQIVND (reference sequence). This chain's CDR3 is CASSMGPNTGELFF. The CDR3 DNA reads as TGTGCCAGTAGTATGGGGCCCAACACCGGGGAGCTGTTTTTT.

The rearrangement links TRBV5-5 to TRBJ1-1, with D tentatively TRBD1 (5 bases). The CDR3 is made up of 15 amino acids. Germline V CDR1 and CDR2: SGHKS, YYEKEE (reference sequence). V gave up 0 bases and J gave up 1 base, with 10 bases separating them. This CDR3 reads CASSLVRGSNTEAFF. The CDR3 coding sequence is TGTGCCAGCAGCTTGGTTAGGGGATCGAACACTGAAGCTTTCTTT.